These T cell receptor beta chains were read from a single sample in a study of blood T cell repertoires in COVID-19. The data were produced by immunoSEQ multiplex PCR, yet TCRdb's version contains in-frame clones alone and is incomplete. The table shows approximately 180,000 clones, with roughly 87% occurring only once. The sequencing sample was made of peripheral blood. The receptors come from a woman aged 45-59 years with acute or convalescent COVID-19. CDR3s include the opening cysteine and the closing phenylalanine or tryptophan. Each record gives: J gene, V gene, clone size, D gene, CDR3 protein, CDR3 DNA. A D gene is named only where the DNA matches it firmly. The size field is filled for only some rows; it gives once, few, many or a size class.

J gene: TRBJ2-1; V gene: TRBV20-1; clone size: few; D gene: TRBD1; CDR3 protein: CSASNWDSYNEQFF; CDR3 DNA: TGCAGTGCTAGTAACTGGGACAGCTACAATGAGCAGTTCTTC
J gene: TRBJ1-6; V gene: TRBV27; clone size: NA; D gene: NA; CDR3 protein: CASSLTPGSYNSPLHF; CDR3 DNA: TGTGCCAGCAGTTTAACCCCAGGGTCCTATAATTCACCCCTCCACTTT
J gene: TRBJ1-5; V gene: TRBV9; clone size: NA; D gene: TRBD1; CDR3 protein: CASSATGTGGQPQHF; CDR3 DNA: TGTGCCAGCAGCGCAACCGGGACAGGGGGCCAGCCCCAGCATTTT
J gene: TRBJ2-7; V gene: TRBV5-6; clone size: NA; D gene: NA; CDR3 protein: CATKIGGFGHEQYF; CDR3 DNA: TGTGCCACCAAGATAGGAGGTTTCGGACACGAGCAGTACTTC
J gene: TRBJ2-4; V gene: TRBV5-1; clone size: NA; D gene: TRBD1; CDR3 protein: CASSTGQAVAVGAKNIQYF; CDR3 DNA: TGCGCCAGCAGCACGGGACAGGCAGTAGCGGTGGGAGCCAAAAACATTCAGTACTTC
J gene: TRBJ1-1; V gene: TRBV4-1; clone size: NA; D gene: TRBD1; CDR3 protein: CASSQVGTGANTEAFF; CDR3 DNA: TGCGCCAGCAGCCAAGTTGGGACAGGGGCGAACACTGAAGCTTTCTTT
J gene: TRBJ1-3; V gene: TRBV21-1; clone size: NA; D gene: NA; CDR3 protein: CASTPEGAGNTIYF; CDR3 DNA: TGTGCCAGCACCCCAGAGGGTGCGGGAAACACCATATATTTT
J gene: TRBJ2-3; V gene: TRBV7-2; clone size: NA; D gene: TRBD2; CDR3 protein: CASSSGLAGGIYTQYF; CDR3 DNA: TGTGCCAGCAGCTCGGGACTAGCGGGGGGGATTTATACGCAGTATTTT
J gene: TRBJ1-1; V gene: TRBV2; clone size: NA; D gene: NA; CDR3 protein: CASLNRETNTEAFF; CDR3 DNA: TGTGCCAGCTTGAACCGGGAGACGAACACTGAAGCTTTCTTT
J gene: TRBJ1-1; V gene: TRBV19; clone size: few; D gene: NA; CDR3 protein: CASSTGVTNTEAFF; CDR3 DNA: TGTGCCAGTAGTACAGGGGTCACGAACACTGAAGCTTTCTTT
J gene: TRBJ2-5; V gene: TRBV6-6; clone size: once; D gene: NA; CDR3 protein: CASSYEVGGRQETQYF; CDR3 DNA: TGTGCCAGCAGTTACGAGGTGGGGGGGCGTCAAGAGACCCAGTACTTC
J gene: TRBJ2-3; V gene: TRBV15; clone size: NA; D gene: TRBD1; CDR3 protein: CATSRGGQGAQDTQYF; CDR3 DNA: TGTGCCACCAGCAGAGGTGGACAGGGGGCACAAGATACGCAGTATTTT
J gene: TRBJ2-5; V gene: TRBV7-6; clone size: NA; D gene: TRBD2; CDR3 protein: CASSLLGPLAGGQETQYF; CDR3 DNA: TGTGCCAGCAGCCTCTTGGGCCCCCTAGCGGGGGGGCAGGAGACCCAGTACTTC
J gene: TRBJ1-1; V gene: TRBV9; clone size: NA; D gene: TRBD1; CDR3 protein: CASSWQGATEAFF; CDR3 DNA: TGTGCCAGCAGCTGGCAGGGGGCGACTGAAGCTTTCTTT
J gene: TRBJ2-7; V gene: TRBV5-5; clone size: NA; D gene: TRBD1; CDR3 protein: CASSLGPGGEQYF; CDR3 DNA: TGTGCCAGCAGCTTGGGACCAGGGGGCGAGCAGTACTTC
J gene: TRBJ2-7; V gene: TRBV6-5; clone size: NA; D gene: NA; CDR3 protein: CASSKDSSYEQYF; CDR3 DNA: TGTGCCAGCAGTAAGGACAGTTCCTACGAGCAGTACTTC
J gene: TRBJ2-2; V gene: TRBV29-1; clone size: NA; D gene: NA; CDR3 protein: CSSRRDTGELFF; CDR3 DNA: TGCAGCTCCCGTCGGGACACCGGGGAGCTGTTTTTT
J gene: TRBJ1-1; V gene: TRBV30; clone size: NA; D gene: TRBD1; CDR3 protein: CAWDRGVTEAFF; CDR3 DNA: TGTGCCTGGGACAGGGGGGTCACTGAAGCTTTCTTT
J gene: TRBJ2-1; V gene: TRBV7-9; clone size: NA; D gene: NA; CDR3 protein: CASIPERRDNEQFF; CDR3 DNA: TGTGCCAGCATCCCCGAGCGGAGGGACAATGAGCAGTTCTTC
J gene: TRBJ1-2; V gene: TRBV6-5; clone size: once; D gene: NA; CDR3 protein: CATQRGRDYGYTF; CDR3 DNA: TGTGCCACCCAAAGGGGAAGGGACTATGGCTACACCTTC
J gene: TRBJ1-6; V gene: TRBV5-1; clone size: once; D gene: NA; CDR3 protein: CASSLESGYNSPLHF; CDR3 DNA: TGCGCCAGCAGCTTGGAATCAGGGTATAATTCACCCCTCCACTTT
J gene: TRBJ2-3; V gene: TRBV19; clone size: NA; D gene: NA; CDR3 protein: CASSIIATDTQYF; CDR3 DNA: TGTGCCAGTAGTATCATTGCGACAGATACGCAGTATTTT
J gene: TRBJ2-5; V gene: TRBV14; clone size: NA; D gene: TRBD2; CDR3 protein: CASSRLAGGYQETQYF; CDR3 DNA: TGTGCCAGCAGCCGACTAGCGGGGGGATACCAAGAGACCCAGTACTTC
J gene: TRBJ2-4; V gene: TRBV12-1; clone size: NA; D gene: NA; CDR3 protein: CASSWDSGPIAKNIQYF; CDR3 DNA: TGTGCCAGCAGCTGGGACTCCGGTCCTATAGCCAAAAACATTCAGTACTTC
J gene: TRBJ2-5; V gene: TRBV5-5; clone size: NA; D gene: TRBD2; CDR3 protein: CASSLVWGGQETQYF; CDR3 DNA: TGTGCCAGCAGCTTGGTGTGGGGGGGTCAAGAGACCCAGTACTTC
J gene: TRBJ2-3; V gene: TRBV4-1; clone size: NA; D gene: TRBD2; CDR3 protein: CASSQDWSGRSGTDTQYF; CDR3 DNA: TGCGCCAGCAGCCAAGATTGGAGCGGGAGGTCAGGCACAGATACGCAGTATTTT
J gene: TRBJ2-7; V gene: TRBV21-1; clone size: NA; D gene: NA; CDR3 protein: CASSNRTGLRTYEQYF; CDR3 DNA: TGTGCCAGCAGCAACCGGACAGGGCTAAGGACCTACGAGCAGTACTTC
J gene: TRBJ1-4; V gene: TRBV19; clone size: NA; D gene: NA; CDR3 protein: CASRQGATNEKLFF; CDR3 DNA: TGTGCCAGTAGACAGGGTGCGACTAATGAAAAACTGTTTTTT
J gene: TRBJ1-5; V gene: TRBV5-3; clone size: NA; D gene: NA; CDR3 protein: CAGRIRGSSNQPQHF; CDR3 DNA: TGTGCCGGGAGGATACGGGGTAGCAGCAATCAGCCCCAGCATTTT
J gene: TRBJ1-1; V gene: TRBV5-5; clone size: NA; D gene: NA; CDR3 protein: CASSPWGGLNTEAFF; CDR3 DNA: TGTGCCAGCAGCCCGTGGGGGGGATTAAACACTGAAGCTTTCTTT
J gene: TRBJ2-7; V gene: TRBV15; clone size: NA; D gene: TRBD1; CDR3 protein: CATSTGTEIYEQYF; CDR3 DNA: TGTGCCACCAGCACCGGGACAGAAATCTACGAGCAGTACTTC
J gene: TRBJ2-7; V gene: TRBV21-1; clone size: NA; D gene: NA; CDR3 protein: CASSKGVAGEYYEQYF; CDR3 DNA: TGTGCCAGCAGCAAAGGGGTAGCGGGAGAGTACTACGAGCAGTACTTC
J gene: TRBJ1-4; V gene: TRBV11-2; clone size: NA; D gene: TRBD1; CDR3 protein: CASGDRVNEKLFF; CDR3 DNA: TGTGCCAGCGGGGACAGGGTGAATGAAAAACTGTTTTTT
J gene: TRBJ1-2; V gene: TRBV14; clone size: NA; D gene: TRBD1; CDR3 protein: CASSQPGTGGLGYTF; CDR3 DNA: TGTGCCAGCAGCCAACCCGGGACAGGGGGCCTTGGCTACACCTTC
J gene: TRBJ1-6; V gene: TRBV3-1/TRBV3-2; clone size: NA; D gene: NA; CDR3 protein: CASSQGQYNSPLHF; CDR3 DNA: TGTGCCAGCAGCCAAGGACAATATAATTCACCCCTCCACTTT
J gene: TRBJ2-6; V gene: TRBV15; clone size: once; D gene: TRBD1; CDR3 protein: CATSRGRTGRSSGANVLTF; CDR3 DNA: TGTGCCACCAGCAGAGGTAGGACAGGGAGATCTTCTGGGGCCAACGTCCTGACTTTC
J gene: TRBJ1-2; V gene: TRBV5-1; clone size: NA; D gene: NA; CDR3 protein: CASSLGGNYGYTF; CDR3 DNA: TGCGCCAGCAGCTTGGGAGGGAACTATGGCTACACCTTC
J gene: TRBJ1-2; V gene: TRBV5-1; clone size: NA; D gene: NA; CDR3 protein: CASSLAEGAKDGYTF; CDR3 DNA: TGCGCCAGCAGCTTGGCCGAGGGAGCTAAAGATGGCTACACCTTC
J gene: TRBJ2-7; V gene: TRBV2; clone size: NA; D gene: TRBD2; CDR3 protein: CASSEALSGASHPYEQYF; CDR3 DNA: TGTGCCAGCAGTGAAGCGCTAAGCGGGGCTTCCCACCCCTACGAGCAGTACTTC